These T cell receptor beta chains were read from a single sample in a study of beta chain features in type 1 diabetes. Sequencing was performed with immunoSEQ multiplex PCR; in TCRdb, only in-frame clones are kept and a portion is missing. The sample consists of over 150,000 clones, roughly 8.1% of them appearing once. The sample taken for sequencing was central memory CD4+ T cells from blood. The receptors originated from a man aged 18 to 30 in good health. The CDR3 runs from the conserved cysteine through the conserved F or W. The order of the fields is D gene, clone size, J gene, V gene, CDR3 DNA, CDR3 protein. A D gene is named only where the DNA matches it firmly. Clone size is not always given. Where it is, it says once, few, many or a class for expanded clones.

NA,many,TRBJ1-1,TRBV30,TGTGCCTGGAGTCCCAAGAACACTGAAGCTTTCTTT,CAWSPKNTEAFF
TRBD2,NA,TRBJ2-3,TRBV5-1,TGCGCCAGCAGCTTAGCGGGAGCGTTAGATACGCAGTATTTT,CASSLAGALDTQYF
TRBD2,once,TRBJ2-3,TRBV27,TGTGCCAGCTATTCTAGCGGGGGGGCCAGCACGCAGTATTTT,CASYSSGGASTQYF
NA,few,TRBJ2-3,TRBV9,TGTGCCAGCAGCGTCCCGCCTAGTCCCACAGATACGCAGTATTTT,CASSVPPSPTDTQYF
TRBD2,many,TRBJ2-3,TRBV7-9,TGTGCCAGCAGACGACTAGCCAACACAGATACGCAGTATTTT,CASRRLANTDTQYF
NA,NA,TRBJ2-6,TRBV19,TGTGCCAGTAGTATACCCAGGACTGGGGCCAACGTCCTGACTTTC,CASSIPRTGANVLTF
NA,NA,TRBJ2-7,TRBV6-5,TGTGCCAGCAGTTACTCTTATTCCTACGAGCAGTACTTC,CASSYSYSYEQYF
TRBD1,many,TRBJ2-7,TRBV15,TGTGCCACCAGCACCACCGGGACAGCCTACGAGCAGTACTTC,CATSTTGTAYEQYF
TRBD1,NA,TRBJ1-5,TRBV6-5,TGTGCCAGCAGTCGGACAGGGGGCTATCAGCCCCAGCATTTT,CASSRTGGYQPQHF
TRBD1,many,TRBJ1-5,TRBV29-1,TGCAGCGTCTCCACAGGGGATCAGCCCCAGCATTTT,CSVSTGDQPQHF
TRBD1,NA,TRBJ2-7,TRBV19,TGTGCCAGTAGTATTGCAACAGGGGGCGCGGACTACGAGCAGTACTTC,CASSIATGGADYEQYF
TRBD2,NA,TRBJ2-1,TRBV7-3,TGTGCCAGCAGCCCCCAATTAGCGGGAGCTAATGAGCAGTTCTTC,CASSPQLAGANEQFF
NA,NA,TRBJ2-7,TRBV21-1,TGTGCCAGCAGCAAAGGGCAGTTGAACTCCTACGAGCAGTACTTC,CASSKGQLNSYEQYF
TRBD2,NA,TRBJ2-2,TRBV7-2,TGTGCCAGCAGCTACGGACTAGCTGCCGGGGAGCTGTTTTTT,CASSYGLAAGELFF
TRBD1,few,TRBJ2-2,TRBV4-3,TGCGCCAGCACCCAAGGAAAGGACAGGGGTTCCGGGGAGCTGTTTTTT,CASTQGKDRGSGELFF
NA,NA,TRBJ1-1,TRBV29-1,TGCAGCGTTGGGAGGGGCTTACTAGACACTGAAGCTTTCTTT,CSVGRGLLDTEAFF
NA,many,TRBJ1-6,TRBV5-4,TGTGCCAGCAGCTTGGATTACTCCGTAGACAGAATGTTT,CASSLDYSVDRMF
TRBD2,few,TRBJ2-2,TRBV29-1,TGCAGCGTTGCCAAACAACCGGGAGGGGGCACCGGGGAGCTGTTTTTT,CSVAKQPGGGTGELFF
NA,few,TRBJ1-1,TRBV11-2,TGTGCCAGCAGCTCTCTCCCCACTGAAGCTTTCTTT,CASSSLPTEAFF
TRBD1,few,TRBJ1-5,TRBV30,TGTGCCTGGGGACAGGGGGGCAATCAGCCCCAGCATTTT,CAWGQGGNQPQHF
NA,NA,TRBJ1-3,TRBV14,TGTGCCAGCAGCCCCGATGCAGGGTTTTTTGGTTCTGGAAACACCATATATTTT,CASSPDAGFFGSGNTIYF
NA,few,TRBJ2-1,TRBV2,TGTGCCAGCAGTGACCCGGGGACCTACAATGAGCAGTTCTTC,CASSDPGTYNEQFF
TRBD2,few,TRBJ2-7,TRBV30,TGTGCCTGGACGCCGGGGTCTAGCGGGGGGCCCCTAATCTACGAGCAGTACTTC,CAWTPGSSGGPLIYEQYF
NA,few,TRBJ1-6,TRBV7-9,TGTGCCAGCAGCGCCCTGGGGGGGGAGTCACCCCTCCACTTT,CASSALGGESPLHF
NA,few,TRBJ1-2,TRBV5-1,TGCGCCAGCAGCTTGGACAGGGGCTACACCTTC,CASSLDRGYTF
NA,few,TRBJ1-6,TRBV7-6,TGTGCCAGCAGCTTAGTAGGTGGGGCTGTAGATTCACCCCTCCACTTT,CASSLVGGAVDSPLHF
NA,many,TRBJ2-1,TRBV7-2,TGTGCCAGCAGCCCTAACCAGGGGTACAATGAGCAGTTCTTC,CASSPNQGYNEQFF
TRBD1,NA,TRBJ1-2,TRBV9,TGTGCCAGCAGCGCGCAGGGACAGGGGGACGCTGGCTACACCTTC,CASSAQGQGDAGYTF
TRBD1,NA,TRBJ2-3,TRBV11-3,TGTGCCAGCAGCTTAAGACAGGGTCCCACAGATACGCAGTATTTT,CASSLRQGPTDTQYF